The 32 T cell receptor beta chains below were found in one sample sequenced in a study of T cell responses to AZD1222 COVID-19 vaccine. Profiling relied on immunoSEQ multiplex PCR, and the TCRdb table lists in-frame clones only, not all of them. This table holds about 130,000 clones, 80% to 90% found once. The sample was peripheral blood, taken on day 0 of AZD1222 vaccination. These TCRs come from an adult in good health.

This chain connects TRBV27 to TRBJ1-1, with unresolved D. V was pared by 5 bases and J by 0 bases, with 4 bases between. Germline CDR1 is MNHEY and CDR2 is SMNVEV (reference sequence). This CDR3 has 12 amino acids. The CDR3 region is CASSLVNTEAFF. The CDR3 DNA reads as TGTGCCAGCAGTCTCGTGAACACTGAAGCTTTCTTT.

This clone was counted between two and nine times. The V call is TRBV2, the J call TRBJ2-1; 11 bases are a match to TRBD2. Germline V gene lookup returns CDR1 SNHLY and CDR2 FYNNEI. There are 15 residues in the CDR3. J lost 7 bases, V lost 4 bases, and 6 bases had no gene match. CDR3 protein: CASSVLAGGVNEQFF. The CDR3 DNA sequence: TGTGCCAGCAGTGTCTTAGCGGGAGGGGTAAATGAGCAGTTCTTC.

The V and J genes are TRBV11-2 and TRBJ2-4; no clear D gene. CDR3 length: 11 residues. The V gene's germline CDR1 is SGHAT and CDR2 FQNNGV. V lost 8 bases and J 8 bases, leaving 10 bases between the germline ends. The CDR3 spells CASRELDIQYF. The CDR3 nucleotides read TGTGCCAGCCGAGAGTTGGACATTCAGTACTTC.

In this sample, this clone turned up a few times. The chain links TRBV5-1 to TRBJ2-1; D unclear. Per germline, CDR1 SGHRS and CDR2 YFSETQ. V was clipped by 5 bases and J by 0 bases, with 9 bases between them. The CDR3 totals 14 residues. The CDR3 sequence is CASRQRLSYNEQFF. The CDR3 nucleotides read TGCGCCAGCAGACAGCGTCTCTCCTACAATGAGCAGTTCTTC.

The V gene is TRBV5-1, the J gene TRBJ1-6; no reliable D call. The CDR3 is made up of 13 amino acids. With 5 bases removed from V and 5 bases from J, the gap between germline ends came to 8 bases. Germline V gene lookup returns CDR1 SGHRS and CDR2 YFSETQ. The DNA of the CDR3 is TGCGCCAGCAGTCTCGGGGATAATTCACCCCTCCACTTT. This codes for CASSLGDNSPLHF.

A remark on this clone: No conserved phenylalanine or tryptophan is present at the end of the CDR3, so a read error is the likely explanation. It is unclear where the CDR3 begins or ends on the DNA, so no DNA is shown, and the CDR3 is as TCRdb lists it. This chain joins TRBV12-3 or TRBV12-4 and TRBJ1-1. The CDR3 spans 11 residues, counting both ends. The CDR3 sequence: CASTLGRVGER.

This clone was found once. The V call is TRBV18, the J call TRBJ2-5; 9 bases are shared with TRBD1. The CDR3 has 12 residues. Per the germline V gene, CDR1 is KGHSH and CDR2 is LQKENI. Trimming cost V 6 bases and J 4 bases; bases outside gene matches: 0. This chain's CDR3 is CASSDRGETQYF. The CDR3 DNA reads TGTGCCAGCTCGGACAGGGGAGAGACCCAGTACTTC.

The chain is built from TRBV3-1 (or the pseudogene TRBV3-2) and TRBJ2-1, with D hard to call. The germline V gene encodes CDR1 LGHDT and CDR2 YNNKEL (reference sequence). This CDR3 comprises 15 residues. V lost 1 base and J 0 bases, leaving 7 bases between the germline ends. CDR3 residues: CASSQALSSYNEQFF. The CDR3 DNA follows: TGTGCCAGCAGCCAAGCGCTCAGCTCCTACAATGAGCAGTTCTTC.

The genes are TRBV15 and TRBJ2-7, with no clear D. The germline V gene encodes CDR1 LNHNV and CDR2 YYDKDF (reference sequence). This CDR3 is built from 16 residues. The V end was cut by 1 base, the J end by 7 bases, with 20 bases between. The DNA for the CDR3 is TGTGCCACCAGCAGAGTGGCCTTAAAAGGAGAATGGGAGCAGTACTTC. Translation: CATSRVALKGEWEQYF.

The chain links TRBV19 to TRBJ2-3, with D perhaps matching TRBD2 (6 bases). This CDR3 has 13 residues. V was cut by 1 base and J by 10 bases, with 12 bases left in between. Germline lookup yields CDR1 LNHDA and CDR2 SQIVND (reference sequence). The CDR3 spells CASSIGTRGAQYF. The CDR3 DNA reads TGTGCCAGTAGTATAGGCACGCGCGGGGCGCAGTATTTT.

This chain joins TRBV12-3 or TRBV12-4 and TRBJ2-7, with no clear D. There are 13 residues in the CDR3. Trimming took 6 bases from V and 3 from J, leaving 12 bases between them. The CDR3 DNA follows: TGTGCCAGCAGGGGGAATCGCGTCTACGAGCAGTACTTC. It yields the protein CASRGNRVYEQYF.

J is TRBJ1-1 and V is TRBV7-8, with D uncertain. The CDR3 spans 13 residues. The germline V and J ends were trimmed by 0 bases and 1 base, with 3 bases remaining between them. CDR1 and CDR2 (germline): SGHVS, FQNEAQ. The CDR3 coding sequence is TGTGCCAGCAGCTTAGCGCAGAACACTGAAGCTTTCTTT. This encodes CASSLAQNTEAFF.

The CDR3 region is CAIRSHGEGTGELFF. CDR3 sequence (DNA): TGTGCCATCCGCTCCCACGGGGAGGGGACCGGGGAGCTGTTTTTT. The genes are TRBV10-3 and TRBJ2-2; 7 bases are shared with TRBD2. The CDR3 extends over 15 amino acids. With 8 bases clipped from V and 5 bases from J, the junction kept 11 bases outside the gene matches. Germline V gene lookup returns CDR1 ENHRY and CDR2 SYGVKD.

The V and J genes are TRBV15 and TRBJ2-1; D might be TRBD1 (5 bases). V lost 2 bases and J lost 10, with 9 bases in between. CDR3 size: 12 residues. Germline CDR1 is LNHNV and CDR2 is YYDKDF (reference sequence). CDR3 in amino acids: CATSRNRQEQFF. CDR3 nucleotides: TGTGCCACCAGCAGAAACAGGCAGGAGCAGTTCTTC.

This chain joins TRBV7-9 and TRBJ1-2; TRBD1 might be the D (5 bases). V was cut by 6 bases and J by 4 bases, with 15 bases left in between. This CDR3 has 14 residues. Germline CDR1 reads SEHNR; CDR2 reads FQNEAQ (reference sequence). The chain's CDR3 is CASSRGTVLYGYTF. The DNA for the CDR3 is TGTGCCAGCAGTCGTGGGACGGTGCTCTATGGCTACACCTTC.

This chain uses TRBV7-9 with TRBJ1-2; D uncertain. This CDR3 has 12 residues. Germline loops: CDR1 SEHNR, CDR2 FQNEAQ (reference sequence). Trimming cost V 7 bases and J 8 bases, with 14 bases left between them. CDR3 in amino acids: CASTSGSWGYTF. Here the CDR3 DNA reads TGTGCCAGCACCTCGGGGAGTTGGGGCTACACCTTC.

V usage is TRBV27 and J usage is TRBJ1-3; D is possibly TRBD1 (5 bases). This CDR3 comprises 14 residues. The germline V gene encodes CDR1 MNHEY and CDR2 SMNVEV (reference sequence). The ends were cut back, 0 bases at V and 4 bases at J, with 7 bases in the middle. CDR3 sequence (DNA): TGTGCCAGCAGTTTATCAGGGGCGGGAAACACCATATATTTT. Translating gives CASSLSGAGNTIYF.

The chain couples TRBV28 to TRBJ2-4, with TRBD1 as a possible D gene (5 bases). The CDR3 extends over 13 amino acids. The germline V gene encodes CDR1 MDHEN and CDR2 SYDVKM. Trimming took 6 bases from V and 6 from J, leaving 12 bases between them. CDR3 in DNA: TGTGCCAGCAGGGGTCAGGGTTTAAACATTCAGTACTTC. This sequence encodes CASRGQGLNIQYF. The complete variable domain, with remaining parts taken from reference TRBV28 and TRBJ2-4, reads DVKVTQSSRYLVKRTGEKVFLECVQDMDHENMFWYRQDPGLGLRLIYFSYDVKMKEKGDIPEGYSVSREKKERFSLILESASTNQTSMYLCASRGQGLNIQYFGAGTRLSVL.

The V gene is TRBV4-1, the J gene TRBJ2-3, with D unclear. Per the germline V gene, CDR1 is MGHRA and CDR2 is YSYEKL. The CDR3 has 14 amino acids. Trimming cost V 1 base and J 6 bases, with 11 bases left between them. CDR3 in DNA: TGCGCCAGCAGCCAAGGTCCCCATGAGGATACGCAGTATTTT. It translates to CASSQGPHEDTQYF.

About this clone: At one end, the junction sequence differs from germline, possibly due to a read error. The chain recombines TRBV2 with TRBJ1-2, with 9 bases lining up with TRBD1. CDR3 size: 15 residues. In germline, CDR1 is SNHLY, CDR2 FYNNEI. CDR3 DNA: TGTGCCAGCAGAGAAGGTGGGACAGGGTTCTATGGCTACACCTTC. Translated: CASREGGTGFYGYTF.

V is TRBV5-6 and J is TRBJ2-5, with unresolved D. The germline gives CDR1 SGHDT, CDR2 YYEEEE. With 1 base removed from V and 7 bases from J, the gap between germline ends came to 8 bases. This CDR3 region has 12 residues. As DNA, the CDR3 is TGTGCCAGCAGCTTGTTACCAGGGACCCAGTACTTC. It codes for CASSLLPGTQYF.

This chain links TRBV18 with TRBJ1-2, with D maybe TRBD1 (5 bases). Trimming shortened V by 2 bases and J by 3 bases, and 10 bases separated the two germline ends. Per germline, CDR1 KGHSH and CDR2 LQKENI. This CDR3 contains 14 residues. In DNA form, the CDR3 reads TGTGCCAGCTCACCAAACGGGGGTGACTATGGCTACACCTTC. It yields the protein CASSPNGGDYGYTF. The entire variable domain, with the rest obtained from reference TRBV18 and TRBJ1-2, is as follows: NAGVMQNPRHLVRRRGQEARLRCSPMKGHSHVYWYRQLPEEGLKFMVYLQKENIIDESGMPKERFSAEFPKEGPSILRIQQVVRGDSAAYFCASSPNGGDYGYTFGSGTRLTVV.

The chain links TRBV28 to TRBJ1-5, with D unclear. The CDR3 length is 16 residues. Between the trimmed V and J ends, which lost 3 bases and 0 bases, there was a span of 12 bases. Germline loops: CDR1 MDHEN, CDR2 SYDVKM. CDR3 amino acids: CASSFLRRLSNQPQHF. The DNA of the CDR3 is TGTGCCAGCAGTTTTCTCCGCAGACTTAGCAATCAGCCCCAGCATTTT.

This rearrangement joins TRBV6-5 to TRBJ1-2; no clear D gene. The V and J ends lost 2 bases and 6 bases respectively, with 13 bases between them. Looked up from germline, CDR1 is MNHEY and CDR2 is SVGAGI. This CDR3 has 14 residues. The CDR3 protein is CASSYMTNRNGYTF. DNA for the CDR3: TGTGCCAGCAGTTACATGACCAACCGAAATGGCTACACCTTC.

The CDR3: CASSYPGIGYTF. Written as DNA, the CDR3 is TGTGCCAGCAGTTACCCAGGAATTGGCTACACCTTC. The chain links TRBV6-5 to TRBJ1-2; D call uncertain. CDR1 and CDR2 (germline): MNHEY, SVGAGI. The CDR3 sequence is 12 residues long. V was clipped by 2 bases and J by 7 bases, with 8 bases between them.

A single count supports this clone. The CDR3 nucleotides are TGTGCCAGCAGTTCCGGACTATTAAACACAGATACGCAGTATTTT. It translates to CASSSGLLNTDTQYF. The chain links TRBV6-5 to TRBJ2-3; D possibly corresponds to TRBD2 (6 bases). The ends were cut back, 4 bases at V and 2 bases at J, with 13 bases in the middle. The CDR3 sequence is 15 residues long. Germline V gives CDR1 MNHEY, CDR2 SVGAGI.

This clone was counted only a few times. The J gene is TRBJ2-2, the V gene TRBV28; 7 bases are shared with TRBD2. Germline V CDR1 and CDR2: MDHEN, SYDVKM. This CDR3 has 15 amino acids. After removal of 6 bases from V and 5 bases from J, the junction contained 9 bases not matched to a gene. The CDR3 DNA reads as TGTGCCAGCAGAGACGGGGGGATTGGGACCGGGGAGCTGTTTTTT. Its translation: CASRDGGIGTGELFF.

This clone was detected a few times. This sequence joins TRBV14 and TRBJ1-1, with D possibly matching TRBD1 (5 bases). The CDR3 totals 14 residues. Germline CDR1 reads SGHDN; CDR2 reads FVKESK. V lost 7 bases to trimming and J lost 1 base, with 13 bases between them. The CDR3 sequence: CASNIWQGNTEAFF. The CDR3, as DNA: TGTGCCAGCAATATTTGGCAGGGGAACACTGAAGCTTTCTTT.

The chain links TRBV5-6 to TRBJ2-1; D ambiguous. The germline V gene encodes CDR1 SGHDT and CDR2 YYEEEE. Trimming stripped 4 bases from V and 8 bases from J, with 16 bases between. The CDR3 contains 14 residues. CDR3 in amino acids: CASSPGVGQDEQFF. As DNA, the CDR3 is TGTGCCAGCAGCCCGGGTGTTGGGCAGGATGAGCAGTTCTTC.

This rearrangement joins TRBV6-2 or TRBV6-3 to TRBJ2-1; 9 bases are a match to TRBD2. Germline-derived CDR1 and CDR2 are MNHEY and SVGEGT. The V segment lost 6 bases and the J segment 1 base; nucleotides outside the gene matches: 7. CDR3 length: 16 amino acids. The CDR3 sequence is CASSLSGGPSYNEQFF. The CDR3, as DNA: TGTGCCAGCAGCCTTAGCGGGGGACCTTCCTACAATGAGCAGTTCTTC.

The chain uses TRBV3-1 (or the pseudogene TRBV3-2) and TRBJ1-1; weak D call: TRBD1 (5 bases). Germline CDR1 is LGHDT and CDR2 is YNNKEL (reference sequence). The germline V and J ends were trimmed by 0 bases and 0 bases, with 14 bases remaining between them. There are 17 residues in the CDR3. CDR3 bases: TGTGCCAGCAGCCAAGATCTCAGGGTGATTTTGAACACTGAAGCTTTCTTT. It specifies CASSQDLRVILNTEAFF.

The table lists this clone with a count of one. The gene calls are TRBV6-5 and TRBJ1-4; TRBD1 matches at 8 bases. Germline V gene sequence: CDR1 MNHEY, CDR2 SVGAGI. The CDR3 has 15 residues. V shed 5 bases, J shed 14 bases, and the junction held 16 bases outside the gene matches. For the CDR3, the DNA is TGTGCCAGCAGTATCTTTCCAGGGGGCGAGGATGATCTGTTTTTT. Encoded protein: CASSIFPGGEDDLFF.